The 26 T cell receptor beta chains given below trace back to one sample, sequenced in a study of cytomegalovirus exposure and HLA in healthy donors. The PCR was carried out with 60 Vbeta primers and 13 Jbeta primers. The assay was immunoSEQ multiplex PCR, and TCRdb's table has in-frame clones only and misses some. In all, the sample yields approximately 130,000 clones. The sequencing sample was made of PBMCs. These receptors were taken from a woman aged 55-70 years in good health and CMV-seronegative.

V and J are TRBV7-8 and TRBJ2-1; 9 bases map to TRBD2. With 6 bases clipped from V and 7 bases from J, the junction kept 10 bases outside the gene matches. This CDR3 comprises 15 residues. The germline CDR1 and CDR2 sequences are SGHVS and FQNEAQ. The CDR3 reads CASRFLAGWGNEQFF. DNA for the CDR3: TGTGCCAGCAGATTCCTAGCGGGATGGGGAAATGAGCAGTTCTTC.

The chain couples TRBV5-8 to TRBJ1-2, with 7 nucleotides matching TRBD1. V was pared by 4 bases and J by 4 bases, with 4 bases of the junction left unmatched. The germline CDR1 and CDR2 sequences are SGHTS and YDEGEE. CDR3 length: 13 amino acids. CDR3 sequence reads: CASSKGGAYGYTF. CDR3 in DNA: TGTGCCAGCAGCAAAGGGGGCGCCTATGGCTACACCTTC. Looking up the rest from reference TRBV5-8 and TRBJ1-2 gives the full variable domain: EAGVTQSPTHLIKTRGQQATLRCSPISGHTSVYWYQQALGLGLQFLLWYDEGEERNRGNFPPRFSGRQFPNYSSELNVNALELEDSALYLCASSKGGAYGYTFGSGTRLTVV.

J is TRBJ2-5 and V is TRBV27; D remains unclear. V was pared by 5 bases and J by 2 bases, with 12 bases between. Germline V gene lookup returns CDR1 MNHEY and CDR2 SMNVEV (reference sequence). CDR3 length equals 14 residues. This CDR3 is CASSQRRGQETQYF. CDR3 DNA sequence: TGTGCCAGCAGTCAAAGACGCGGACAAGAGACCCAGTACTTC.

V is TRBV7-2 and J is TRBJ1-4; D gene uncertain. The germline V gene has CDR1 SGHTA and CDR2 FQGNSA. V lost 5 bases and J lost 3, with 13 bases in between. The CDR3 contains 15 residues. CDR3 amino acids: CASSPPGTPNEKLFF. DNA for the CDR3: TGTGCCAGCAGCCCACCGGGAACACCTAATGAAAAACTGTTTTTT.

CDR3 residues: CASNLDRAYSNQPQHF. CDR3 bases: TGTGCCAGCAACTTGGACAGGGCATATAGCAATCAGCCCCAGCATTTT. V and J are TRBV28 and TRBJ1-5; 8 bases line up with TRBD1. Germline V gene sequence: CDR1 MDHEN, CDR2 SYDVKM. The length of the CDR3 is 16 residues. J lost 0 bases, V lost 7 bases, and 8 bases had no gene match.

V usage is TRBV2 and J usage is TRBJ2-5, with D maybe TRBD2 (5 bases). V was trimmed by 6 bases and J by 11 bases, leaving 16 bases between them. Germline lookup yields CDR1 SNHLY and CDR2 FYNNEI. This CDR3 has 12 amino acids. CDR3 sequence (DNA): TGTGCCAGCAGGGTGAGGGCTGGTGAGCAGTACTTC. It encodes CASRVRAGEQYF.

The chain uses TRBV7-9 and TRBJ2-2; 7 bases align to TRBD1. J gave up 4 bases and V 3 bases, and 8 bases lay outside the gene matches. CDR3 size: 16 residues. Germline values: CDR1 SEHNR, CDR2 FQNEAQ (reference sequence). CDR3 amino acids: CASSFGQDSRTGELFF. In nucleotides, the CDR3 is TGTGCCAGCAGCTTTGGACAGGATAGTCGCACCGGGGAGCTGTTTTTT.

The V call is TRBV5-1, the J call TRBJ2-1; 8 nucleotides align to TRBD2. CDR3 size: 16 residues. CDR1 is SGHRS and CDR2 is YFSETQ in the germline V gene. V dropped 4 bases and J dropped 4; count of bases not matched to a gene: 10. The CDR3 protein is CASSPSGAGGYNEQFF. CDR3 in DNA: TGCGCCAGCAGCCCATCGGGGGCGGGGGGATACAATGAGCAGTTCTTC.

The rearrangement uses TRBV7-8 and TRBJ2-3; D possibly corresponds to TRBD2 (6 bases). Between the trimmed V and J ends, which lost 4 bases and 5 bases, there was a span of 10 bases. Germline V CDR1 and CDR2: SGHVS, FQNEAQ. The CDR3 has 13 amino acids. Here the CDR3 reads CASSSGEVDTQYF. The DNA of the CDR3 is TGTGCCAGCAGCTCTGGGGAGGTAGATACGCAGTATTTT.

The chain carries TRBV5-6 and TRBJ2-3, with 7 nucleotides matching TRBD1. The CDR3 loop spans 12 amino acids. V was pared by 3 bases and J by 5 bases, with 0 bases of the junction left unmatched. Germline V gene data show CDR1 as SGHDT and CDR2 as YYEEEE. DNA for the CDR3: TGTGCCAGCAGCTACAGGGGAGATACGCAGTATTTT. Residues: CASSYRGDTQYF.

This sequence joins TRBV28 and TRBJ1-2, with 11 bases identical to TRBD1. V dropped 6 bases and J dropped 7; count of bases not matched to a gene: 16. In germline, CDR1 is MDHEN, CDR2 SYDVKM. CDR3 length: 17 amino acids. CDR3 coding DNA: TGTGCCAGCAGGGAAGGTCGGACAGGGGGCGGTTTCGGTGGCTACACCTTC. Translation gives CASREGRTGGGFGGYTF.

V gene TRBV10-1 combines with J gene TRBJ2-2; D might be TRBD2 (6 bases). The germline gives CDR1 WNHNN, CDR2 SYGVQD (reference sequence). There are 15 residues in the CDR3. V dropped 4 bases and J dropped 5 bases, with 14 bases sitting between them. The CDR3 is CASSGDSVGTGELFF. The CDR3, as DNA: TGCGCCAGCAGTGGGGACTCCGTGGGGACCGGGGAGCTGTTTTTT.

The chain links TRBV28 to TRBJ1-2; tentative D call: TRBD1 (6 bases). The CDR3 has 14 amino acids. Germline CDR1 MDHEN, CDR2 SYDVKM. The V end lost 2 bases, the J end lost 8 bases, and 15 bases lay between the germline ends. The CDR3 region is CASSLGQGLRGYTF. Here the CDR3 DNA reads TGTGCCAGCAGTTTAGGGCAGGGGTTAAGGGGCTACACCTTC.

The chain employs TRBV19 and TRBJ1-1, with TRBD1 matching 8 bases. The V segment lost 3 bases and the J segment 2 bases; nucleotides outside the gene matches: 8. Germline V lookup: CDR1 LNHDA, CDR2 SQIVND (reference sequence). The CDR3 totals 16 residues. CDR3 protein: CASSMGDRLINTEAFF. The CDR3 nucleotides are TGTGCCAGTAGTATGGGGGACAGGCTCATCAACACTGAAGCTTTCTTT.

This chain uses TRBV7-3 with TRBJ2-5, with 9 bases that match TRBD2. This CDR3 is 15 amino acids long. V dropped 0 bases and J dropped 2; count of bases not matched to a gene: 1. The germline V gene encodes CDR1 SGHTA and CDR2 FQGTGA. The CDR3 coding sequence is TGTGCCAGCAGCTTAACGACTAGCGGACAAGAGACCCAGTACTTC. Its translation is CASSLTTSGQETQYF. Based on the CDR3 plus reference TRBV7-3 and TRBJ2-5, the full variable domain is GAGVSQTPSNKVTEKGKYVELRCDPISGHTALYWYRQSLGQGPEFLIYFQGTGAADDSGLPNDRFFAVRPEGSVSTLKIQRTERGDSAVYLCASSLTTSGQETQYFGPGTRLLVL.

V usage is TRBV30 and J usage is TRBJ2-1; TRBD2 matches at 10 bases. The germline gives CDR1 GTSNPN, CDR2 SVGIG (reference sequence). The CDR3 consists of 15 residues. The V segment lost 2 bases and the J segment 9 bases; nucleotides outside the gene matches: 10. The CDR3 nucleotides read TGTGCCTGGAGTAAAAAGCGGGGGGGCCGAAGTGAGCAGTTCTTC. This codes for CAWSKKRGGRSEQFF.

This chain links TRBV2 with TRBJ2-7; 8 positions match TRBD1. V trimming: 7 bases; J trimming: 0 bases; junction bases outside the gene matches: 8. From germline, CDR1 is SNHLY and CDR2 FYNNEI. This CDR3 is built from 15 residues. The CDR3 is CASTRSGGGSYEQYF. In DNA, the CDR3 is TGTGCCAGCACACGGTCAGGGGGCGGCTCCTACGAGCAGTACTTC.

The chain joins TRBV10-3 to TRBJ2-3; D perhaps matches TRBD1 (6 bases). Germline CDR1 and CDR2: ENHRY and SYGVKD. This CDR3 is built from 15 residues. V lost 11 bases, J lost 1 base, and 19 bases lay in between. CDR3 amino acids: CALNHPGAGTDTQYF. For the CDR3, the DNA is TGTGCCCTGAACCACCCAGGGGCAGGCACAGATACGCAGTATTTT.

The J gene is TRBJ2-7, the V gene TRBV4-1; 8 positions agree with TRBD1. V was pared by 0 bases and J by 5 bases, with 12 bases of the junction left unmatched. The CDR3 runs to 17 residues. In germline, CDR1 is MGHRA, CDR2 YSYEKL. As DNA, the CDR3 is TGCGCCAGCAGCCAAGATATCCGCCAGGGGGCTATTCACGAGCAGTACTTC. Translating gives CASSQDIRQGAIHEQYF.

The chain is built from TRBV19 and TRBJ2-1, with 7 bases matching TRBD2. CDR3 length equals 18 residues. With V trimmed by 2 bases and J by 1 base, 11 bases remained unmatched. Germline CDR1 is LNHDA and CDR2 is SQIVND (reference sequence). The CDR3 sequence is CASSIILGGSRSYNEQFF. CDR3 coding DNA: TGTGCCAGTAGTATAATTTTAGGCGGGAGCCGTTCCTACAATGAGCAGTTCTTC. Full variable domain (outside the CDR3, taken from reference TRBV19 and TRBJ2-1): DGGITQSPKYLFRKEGQNVTLSCEQNLNHDAMYWYRQDPGQGLRLIYYSQIVNDFQKGDIAEGYSVSREKKESFPLTVTSAQKNPTAFYLCASSIILGGSRSYNEQFFGPGTRLTVL.

The chain carries TRBV4-1 and TRBJ1-5, with 7 bases fitting TRBD1. CDR1 MGHRA and CDR2 YSYEKL come from the germline V gene. After removal of 0 bases from V and 6 bases from J, the junction contained 14 bases not matched to a gene. The CDR3 consists of 18 residues. The CDR3 protein is CASSQENEGYRGSQPQHF. The CDR3 DNA follows: TGCGCCAGCAGCCAAGAAAATGAAGGGTACAGGGGCTCTCAGCCCCAGCATTTT.

The J gene is TRBJ2-3, the V gene TRBV7-6; D perhaps matches TRBD2 (7 bases). The germline gives CDR1 SGHVS, CDR2 FNYEAQ. The V end lost 3 bases, the J end lost 7 bases, and 23 bases lay between the germline ends. The CDR3 has 17 amino acids. This CDR3 is CASSFTGTNSPPNTQYF. The CDR3 nucleotides read TGTGCCAGCAGCTTCACAGGGACTAATTCTCCCCCTAATACGCAGTATTTT. The entire variable domain, with the rest obtained from reference TRBV7-6 and TRBJ2-3, is as follows: GAGVSQSPRYKVTKRGQDVALRCDPISGHVSLYWYRQALGQGPEFLTYFNYEAQQDKSGLPNDRFSAERPEGSISTLTIQRTEQRDSAMYRCASSFTGTNSPPNTQYFGPGTRLTVL.

The V and J genes are TRBV6-4 and TRBJ1-6, with D perhaps matching TRBD1 (6 bases). The CDR3 consists of 13 residues. V was clipped by 4 bases and J by 6 bases, with 7 bases between them. Germline V CDR1 and CDR2: MRHNA, SNTAGT. The CDR3 region has the DNA TGTGCCAGCAGTGGACAGGTTAATTCACCCCTCCACTTT. This gives the protein CASSGQVNSPLHF.

J is TRBJ1-3 and V is TRBV2; the D gene is possibly TRBD1 (5 bases). This CDR3 contains 15 residues. V was trimmed by 8 bases and J by 4 bases, leaving 18 bases between them. In germline, CDR1 is SNHLY, CDR2 FYNNEI. As DNA, the CDR3 is TGTGCCAGCGAGGACAAATCCGAGATAGGAAACACCATATATTTT. This translates into CASEDKSEIGNTIYF.

This sequence joins TRBV11-1 and TRBJ2-7, with 14 bases that match TRBD2. The CDR3 loop spans 17 amino acids. V shed 5 bases, J shed 2 bases, and the junction held 8 bases outside the gene matches. Germline lookup yields CDR1 SGHAT and CDR2 FQDESV (reference sequence). DNA of the CDR3: TGTGCCAGCAGCCTAGGGACTAGCGGGAGTCTCCCCTACGAGCAGTACTTC. It encodes CASSLGTSGSLPYEQYF.

This chain connects TRBV2 to TRBJ2-1, with 8 bases identical to TRBD2. Trimming removed 3 bases from V and 5 bases from J; junction bases left unmatched: 6. The V gene's germline CDR1 is SNHLY and CDR2 FYNNEI. The CDR3 is 15 amino acids. The CDR3 reads CASSDMRGVNNEQFF. In DNA form, the CDR3 reads TGTGCCAGCAGTGATATGCGGGGGGTGAACAATGAGCAGTTCTTC. The whole variable domain, remainder taken from reference TRBV2 and TRBJ2-1, is EPEVTQTPSHQVTQMGQEVILRCVPISNHLYFYWYRQILGQKVEFLVSFYNNEISEKSEIFDDQFSVERPDGSNFTLKIRSTKLEDSAMYFCASSDMRGVNNEQFFGPGTRLTVL.